The clone carrying this TCR beta chain was recorded at least ten times. These data originate in a study of blood T cells in healthy people across ages. A sample-barcoded 5' primer and a J-beta primer mix were used in a second PCR of roughly 7 to 11 cycles. Each CDR3 protein gets one entry after TCRdb re-called the 5' RACE reads with MiXCR. The sample lists about 730,000 distinct CDR3 sequences, 35% to 45% occurring once. Germline CDR1 reads DFQATT; CDR2 reads SNEGSKA (reference sequence). The CDR3 totals 13 residues. V dropped 1 base and J dropped 5 bases, with 12 bases sitting between them. The rearrangement links TRBV20-1 to TRBJ2-7; weak D call: TRBD1 (6 bases). The clonotype was recovered from a woman in her sixties or seventies in good health. Sequenced: blood. The CDR3 DNA reads as TGCAGTGCTAGAGGGGCAGGGGTGGACGAGCAGTACTTC. This translates into CSARGAGVDEQYF.